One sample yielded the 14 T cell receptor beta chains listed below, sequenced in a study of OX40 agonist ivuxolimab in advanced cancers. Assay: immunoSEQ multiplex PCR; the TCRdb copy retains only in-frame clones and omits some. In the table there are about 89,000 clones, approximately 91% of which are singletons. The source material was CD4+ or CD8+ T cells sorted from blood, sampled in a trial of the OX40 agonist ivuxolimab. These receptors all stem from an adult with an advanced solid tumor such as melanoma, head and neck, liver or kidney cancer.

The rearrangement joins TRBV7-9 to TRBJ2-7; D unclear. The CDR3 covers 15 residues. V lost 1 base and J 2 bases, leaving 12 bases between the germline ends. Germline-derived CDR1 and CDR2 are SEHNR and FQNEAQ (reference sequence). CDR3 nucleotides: TGTGCCAGCAGCTTAGGCCCCAACAGAGCCTACGAGCAGTACTTC. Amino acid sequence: CASSLGPNRAYEQYF.

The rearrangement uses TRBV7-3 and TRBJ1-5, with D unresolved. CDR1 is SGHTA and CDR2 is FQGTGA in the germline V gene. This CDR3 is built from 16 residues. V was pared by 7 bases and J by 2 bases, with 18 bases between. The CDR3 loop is CASTNYAGRGNQPQHF. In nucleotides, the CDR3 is TGTGCCAGCACCAACTACGCCGGTAGGGGCAATCAGCCCCAGCATTTT.

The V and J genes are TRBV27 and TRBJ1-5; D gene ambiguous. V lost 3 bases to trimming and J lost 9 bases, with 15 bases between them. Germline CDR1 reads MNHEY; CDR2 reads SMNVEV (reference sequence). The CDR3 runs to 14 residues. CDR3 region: CASSFSMGFRPQHF. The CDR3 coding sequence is TGTGCCAGCAGTTTTAGTATGGGTTTTAGGCCCCAGCATTTT.

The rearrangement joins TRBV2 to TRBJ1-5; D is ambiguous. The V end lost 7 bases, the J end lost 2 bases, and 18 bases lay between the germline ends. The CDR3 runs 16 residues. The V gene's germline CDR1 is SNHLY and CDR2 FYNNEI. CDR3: CASNKGRIVGNQPQHF. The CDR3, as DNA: TGTGCCAGCAATAAGGGTCGGATCGTGGGCAATCAGCCCCAGCATTTT.

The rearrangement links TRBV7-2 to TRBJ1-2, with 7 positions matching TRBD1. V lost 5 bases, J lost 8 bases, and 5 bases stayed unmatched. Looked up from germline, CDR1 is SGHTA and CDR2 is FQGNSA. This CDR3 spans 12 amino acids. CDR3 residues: CASSGDREGYTF. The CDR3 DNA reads TGTGCCAGCAGCGGAGACAGGGAGGGCTACACCTTC.

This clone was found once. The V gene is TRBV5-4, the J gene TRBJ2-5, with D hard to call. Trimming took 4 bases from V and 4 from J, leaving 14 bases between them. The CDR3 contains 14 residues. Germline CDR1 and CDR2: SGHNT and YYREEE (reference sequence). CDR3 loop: CASSADGSRETQYF. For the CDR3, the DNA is TGTGCCAGCAGCGCTGACGGTTCGCGAGAGACCCAGTACTTC. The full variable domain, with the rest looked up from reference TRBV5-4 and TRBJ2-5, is ETGVTQSPTHLIKTRGQQVTLRCSSQSGHNTVSWYQQALGQGPQFIFQYYREEENGRGNFPPRFSGLQFPNYSSELNVNALELDDSALYLCASSADGSRETQYFGPGTRLLVL.

The DNA for the CDR3 is TGTGCCAGCAGCGCCACCGGGACAAGTCCGTATTTT. Its translation: CASSATGTSPYF. This chain joins TRBV9 and TRBJ2-3; maybe TRBD1 (6 bases). V lost 3 bases and J lost 14, with 16 bases in between. The germline gives CDR1 SGDLS, CDR2 YYNGEE. The CDR3 totals 12 residues.

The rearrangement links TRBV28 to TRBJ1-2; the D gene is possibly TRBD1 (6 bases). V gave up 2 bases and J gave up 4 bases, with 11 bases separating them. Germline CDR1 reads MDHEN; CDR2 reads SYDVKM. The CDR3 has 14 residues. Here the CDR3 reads CASSLGGGGYGYTF. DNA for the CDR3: TGTGCCAGCAGTTTAGGAGGGGGAGGCTATGGCTACACCTTC.

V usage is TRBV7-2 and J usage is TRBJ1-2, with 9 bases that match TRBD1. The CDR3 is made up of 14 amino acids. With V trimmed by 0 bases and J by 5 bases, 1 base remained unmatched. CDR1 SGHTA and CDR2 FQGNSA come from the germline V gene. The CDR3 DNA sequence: TGTGCCAGCAGCTTAGCAGGGACAGGGTATGGCTACACCTTC. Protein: CASSLAGTGYGYTF.

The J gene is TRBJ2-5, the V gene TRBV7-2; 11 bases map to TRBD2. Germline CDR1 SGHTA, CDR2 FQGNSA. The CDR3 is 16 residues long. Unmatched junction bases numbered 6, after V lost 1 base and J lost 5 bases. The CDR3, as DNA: TGTGCCAGCAGCTTAGATAGCGGGGGGGCCCGGGAGACCCAGTACTTC. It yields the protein CASSLDSGGARETQYF. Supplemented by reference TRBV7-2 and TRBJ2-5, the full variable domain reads GAGVSQSPSNKVTEKGKDVELRCDPISGHTALYWYRQSLGQGLEFLIYFQGNSAPDKSGLPSDRFSAERTGGSVSTLTIQRTQQEDSAVYLCASSLDSGGARETQYFGPGTRLLVL.

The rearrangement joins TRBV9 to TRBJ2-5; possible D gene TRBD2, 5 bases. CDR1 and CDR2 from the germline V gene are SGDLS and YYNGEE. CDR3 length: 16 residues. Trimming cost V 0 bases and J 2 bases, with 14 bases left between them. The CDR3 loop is CASSVGSAMSQETQYF. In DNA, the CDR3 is TGTGCCAGCAGCGTAGGTAGCGCCATGTCACAAGAGACCCAGTACTTC.

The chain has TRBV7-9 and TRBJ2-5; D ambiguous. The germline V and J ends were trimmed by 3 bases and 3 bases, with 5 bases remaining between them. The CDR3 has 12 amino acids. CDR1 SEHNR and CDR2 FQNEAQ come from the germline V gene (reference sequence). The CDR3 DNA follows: TGTGCCAGCAGCTTGGAGAAAGAGACCCAGTACTTC. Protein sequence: CASSLEKETQYF.

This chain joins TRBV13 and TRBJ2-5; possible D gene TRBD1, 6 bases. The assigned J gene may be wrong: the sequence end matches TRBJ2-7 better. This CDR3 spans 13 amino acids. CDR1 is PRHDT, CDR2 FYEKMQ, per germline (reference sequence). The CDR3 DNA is TGTGCCAAAACAGGGAACAGTAAGTACGAGCAGTACTTC. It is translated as CAKTGNSKYEQYF.

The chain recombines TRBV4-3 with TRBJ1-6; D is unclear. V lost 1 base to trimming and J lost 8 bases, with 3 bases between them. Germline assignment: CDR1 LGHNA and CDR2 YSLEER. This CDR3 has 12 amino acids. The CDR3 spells CASSQAHSPLHF. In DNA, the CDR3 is TGCGCCAGCAGCCAAGCTCATTCACCCCTCCACTTT.